These 13 T cell receptor beta chains were all obtained from the same sample, sequenced in a study of immune evolution from preneoplasia to lung adenocarcinoma. Here immunoSEQ multiplex PCR was the method, and the copy in TCRdb shows in-frame clones only, minus some. The sample lists under 3,500 clones, 81% occurring once. The specimen sequenced was FFPE adjacent normal lung tissue. Source of these receptors: a person aged 60 to 85 with lung adenocarcinoma.

This clone is large in the sample. The chain joins TRBV6-4 to TRBJ2-2, with 9 bases lining up with TRBD2. The V gene's germline CDR1 is MRHNA and CDR2 SNTAGT. There are 15 residues in the CDR3. With 3 bases clipped from V and 6 bases from J, the junction kept 5 bases outside the gene matches. The CDR3 spells CASSELAGNAGELFF. CDR3 nucleotides: TGTGCCAGCAGTGAACTAGCGGGTAACGCCGGGGAGCTGTTTTTT.

This sequence joins TRBV6-6 and TRBJ2-7; TRBD2 matches at 10 bases. The CDR3 consists of 15 residues. Germline values: CDR1 MNHNY, CDR2 SVGAGI (reference sequence). V dropped 5 bases and J dropped 3; count of bases not matched to a gene: 7. CDR3 sequence: CASSGSASGSYEQYF. CDR3 nucleotides: TGTGCCAGCAGTGGCTCCGCTAGCGGGAGCTACGAGCAGTACTTC.

The gene calls are TRBV2 and TRBJ2-5; D unresolved. Germline V CDR1 and CDR2: SNHLY, FYNNEI. V was shortened by 4 bases and J by 1 base, with 7 bases between the two germline ends. The CDR3 loop spans 13 amino acids. The CDR3 coding sequence is TGTGCCAGCAGTGGGAGCAGCCAAGAGACCCAGTACTTC. Amino acids: CASSGSSQETQYF.

V gene TRBV29-1 combines with J gene TRBJ2-5; D is perhaps TRBD1 or TRBD2 (5 bases each). CDR3 length equals 14 residues. Germline V gene sequence: CDR1 SQVTM, CDR2 ANQGSEA. Trimming cost V 1 base and J 2 bases, with 11 bases left between them. This CDR3 reads CSVEGRDGQETQYF. The CDR3 DNA reads TGCAGCGTTGAAGGCAGGGACGGACAAGAGACCCAGTACTTC. Filled out from reference TRBV29-1 and TRBJ2-5, the complete variable domain reads SAVISQKPSRDICQRGTSLTIQCQVDSQVTMMFWYRQQPGQSLTLIATANQGSEATYESGFVIDKFPISRPNLTFSTLTVSNMSPEDSSIYLCSVEGRDGQETQYFGPGTRLLVL.

The chain uses TRBV28 and TRBJ2-1; possibly TRBD2 for D (7 bases). The CDR3 runs 16 residues. V was cut by 5 bases and J by 9 bases, with 23 bases left in between. CDR1 and CDR2 from the germline V gene are MDHEN and SYDVKM. CDR3: CASSQSGGGIVPEQFF. The CDR3 DNA is TGTGCCAGCAGTCAGTCGGGGGGCGGGATAGTCCCTGAGCAGTTCTTC.

The rearrangement uses TRBV28 and TRBJ2-5; TRBD2 matches at 8 bases. Trimming at V came to 3 bases and at J to 3 bases, leaving 6 bases not matched to a gene. Germline lookup yields CDR1 MDHEN and CDR2 SYDVKM. The CDR3 totals 15 residues. Here the CDR3 reads CASSLGAGGEETQYF. The CDR3 bases are TGTGCCAGCAGTTTGGGTGCGGGAGGTGAAGAGACCCAGTACTTC.

The chain joins TRBV2 to TRBJ1-2, with a weak D call TRBD1 (6 bases). In germline, CDR1 is SNHLY, CDR2 FYNNEI. Trimming shortened V by 5 bases and J by 6 bases, and 10 bases separated the two germline ends. The CDR3 contains 12 residues. CDR3 amino acids: CASSQGYDGYTF. Written as DNA, the CDR3 is TGTGCCAGCAGTCAGGGGTACGATGGCTACACCTTC. Together with reference TRBV2 and TRBJ1-2, the CDR3 gives the full variable domain: EPEVTQTPSHQVTQMGQEVILRCVPISNHLYFYWYRQILGQKVEFLVSFYNNEISEKSEIFDDQFSVERPDGSNFTLKIRSTKLEDSAMYFCASSQGYDGYTFGSGTRLTVV.

V usage is TRBV6-5 and J usage is TRBJ1-6; D not certain. CDR1 is MNHEY, CDR2 SVGAGI, per germline. V was pared by 0 bases and J by 9 bases, with 15 bases between. This CDR3 spans 16 amino acids. The chain's CDR3 is CASSYSRVGRSSPLHF. The DNA of the CDR3 is TGTGCCAGCAGTTACTCACGTGTCGGCAGGAGTTCACCCCTCCACTTT.

The rearrangement links TRBV7-8 to TRBJ2-1, with D perhaps TRBD2 (6 bases). Germline V gene lookup returns CDR1 SGHVS and CDR2 FQNEAQ. V dropped 2 bases and J dropped 5 bases, with 16 bases sitting between them. The CDR3 is made up of 16 amino acids. The CDR3 is CASSLRASEPDNEQFF. In nucleotides, the CDR3 is TGTGCCAGCAGCTTAAGGGCTAGCGAACCGGACAATGAGCAGTTCTTC.

This clone occurred once. The CDR3 reads CASSYTGNTEAFF. For the CDR3, the DNA is TGTGCCAGCAGTTATACAGGGAACACTGAAGCTTTCTTT. The rearrangement joins TRBV6-6 to TRBJ1-1; D possibly corresponds to TRBD1 (5 bases). V lost 3 bases, J lost 1 base, and 6 bases lay in between. CDR1 is MNHNY, CDR2 SVGAGI, per germline (reference sequence). The CDR3 runs to 13 residues.

The genes are TRBV25-1 and TRBJ1-1, with 8 bases identical to TRBD1. Germline V gene lookup returns CDR1 MGHDK and CDR2 SYGVNS. J gave up 1 base and V 1 base, and 2 bases lay outside the gene matches. The length of the CDR3 is 15 residues. Written as DNA, the CDR3 is TGTGCCAGCAGTGAATTAGGGACAGGGAACACTGAAGCTTTCTTT. This gives the protein CASSELGTGNTEAFF.

The chain carries TRBV1 and TRBJ2-5; TRBD2, as called in the table, went unchecked against the DNA. TRBV1 is annotated as a pseudogene. The CDR3 spans 16 residues. The CDR3 spells CTSSQDRRPSPETQYF. CDR3 DNA: TGCACCAGCAGCCAAGATAGGCGGCCTAGCCCCGAGACCCAGTACTTC.

V is TRBV27 and J is TRBJ2-7, with a tentative D call TRBD2 (6 bases). V dropped 3 bases and J dropped 4 bases, with 16 bases sitting between them. The CDR3 has 15 amino acids. The germline gives CDR1 MNHEY, CDR2 SMNVEV (reference sequence). The CDR3 here is CASSLVAGTPYEQYF. CDR3 sequence (DNA): TGTGCCAGCAGTTTGGTCGCGGGAACCCCGTACGAGCAGTACTTC.